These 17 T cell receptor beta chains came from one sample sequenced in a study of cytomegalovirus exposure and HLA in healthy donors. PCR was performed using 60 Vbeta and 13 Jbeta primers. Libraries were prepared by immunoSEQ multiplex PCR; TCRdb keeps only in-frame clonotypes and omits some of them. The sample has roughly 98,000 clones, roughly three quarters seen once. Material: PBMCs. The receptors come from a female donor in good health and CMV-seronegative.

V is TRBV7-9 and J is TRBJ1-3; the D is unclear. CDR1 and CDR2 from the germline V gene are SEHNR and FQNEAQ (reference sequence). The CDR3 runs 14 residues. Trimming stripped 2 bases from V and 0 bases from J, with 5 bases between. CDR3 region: CASSLRDSGNTIYF. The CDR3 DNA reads TGTGCCAGCAGCTTACGGGACTCTGGAAACACCATATATTTT.

The CDR3 loop reads CASSLASVPQETQYF. In DNA form, the CDR3 reads TGCGCCAGCAGCTTGGCCAGTGTCCCTCAAGAGACCCAGTACTTC. The gene calls are TRBV5-1 and TRBJ2-5, with D hard to call. Germline CDR1 reads SGHRS; CDR2 reads YFSETQ. The length of the CDR3 is 15 residues. The V end lost 0 bases, the J end lost 2 bases, and 11 bases lay between the germline ends. The entire variable domain, with the rest obtained from reference TRBV5-1 and TRBJ2-5, is as follows: KAGVTQTPRYLIKTRGQQVTLSCSPISGHRSVSWYQQTPGQGLQFLFEYFSETQRNKGNFPGRFSGRQFSNSRSEMNVSTLELGDSALYLCASSLASVPQETQYFGPGTRLLVL.

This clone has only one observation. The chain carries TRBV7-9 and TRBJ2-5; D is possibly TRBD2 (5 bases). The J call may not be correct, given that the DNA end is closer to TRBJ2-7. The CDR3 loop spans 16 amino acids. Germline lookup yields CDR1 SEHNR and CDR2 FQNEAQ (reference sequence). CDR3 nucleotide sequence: TGTGCCAGCAGCTCTCCAGCGGCCCTCTTAACTGACGAGCAGTACTTC. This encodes CASSSPAALLTDEQYF.

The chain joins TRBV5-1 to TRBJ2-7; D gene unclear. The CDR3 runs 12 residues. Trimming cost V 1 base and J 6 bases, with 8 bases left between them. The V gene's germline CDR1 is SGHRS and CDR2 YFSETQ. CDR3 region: CASSLIGVEQYF. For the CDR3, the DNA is TGCGCCAGCAGCTTGATCGGAGTCGAGCAGTACTTC. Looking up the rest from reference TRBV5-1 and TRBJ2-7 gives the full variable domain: KAGVTQTPRYLIKTRGQQVTLSCSPISGHRSVSWYQQTPGQGLQFLFEYFSETQRNKGNFPGRFSGRQFSNSRSEMNVSTLELGDSALYLCASSLIGVEQYFGPGTRLTVT.

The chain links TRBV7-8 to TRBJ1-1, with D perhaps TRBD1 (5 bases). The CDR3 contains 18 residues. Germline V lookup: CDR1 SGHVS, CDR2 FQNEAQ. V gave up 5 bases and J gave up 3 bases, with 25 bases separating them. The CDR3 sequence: CASSKGHRTLALYTEAFF. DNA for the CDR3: TGTGCCAGCAGCAAAGGTCACAGGACGCTGGCCCTGTACACTGAAGCTTTCTTT.

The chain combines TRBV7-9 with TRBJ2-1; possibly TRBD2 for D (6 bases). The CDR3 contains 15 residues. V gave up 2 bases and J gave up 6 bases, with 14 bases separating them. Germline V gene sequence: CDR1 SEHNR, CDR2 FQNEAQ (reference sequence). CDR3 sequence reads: CASSLFGTEANEQFF. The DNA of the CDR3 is TGTGCCAGCAGCTTATTTGGGACTGAAGCCAATGAGCAGTTCTTC. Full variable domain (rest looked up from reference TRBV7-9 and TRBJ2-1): DTGVSQNPRHKITKRGQNVTFRCDPISEHNRLYWYRQTLGQGPEFLTYFQNEAQLEKSRLLSDRFSAERPKGSFSTLEIQRTEQGDSAMYLCASSLFGTEANEQFFGPGTRLTVL.

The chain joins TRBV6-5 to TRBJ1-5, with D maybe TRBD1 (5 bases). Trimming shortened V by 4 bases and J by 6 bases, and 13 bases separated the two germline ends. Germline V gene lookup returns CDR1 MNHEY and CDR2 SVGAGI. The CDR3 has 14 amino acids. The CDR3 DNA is TGTGCCAGCAGTTTGACAGAGTGGGTTCAGCCCCAGCATTTT. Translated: CASSLTEWVQPQHF.

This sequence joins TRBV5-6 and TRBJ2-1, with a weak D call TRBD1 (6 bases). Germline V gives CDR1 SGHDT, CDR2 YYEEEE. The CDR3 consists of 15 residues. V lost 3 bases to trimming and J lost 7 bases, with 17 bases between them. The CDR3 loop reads CASSSEVQGRNEQFF. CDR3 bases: TGTGCCAGCAGCTCGGAAGTACAGGGCCGTAATGAGCAGTTCTTC.

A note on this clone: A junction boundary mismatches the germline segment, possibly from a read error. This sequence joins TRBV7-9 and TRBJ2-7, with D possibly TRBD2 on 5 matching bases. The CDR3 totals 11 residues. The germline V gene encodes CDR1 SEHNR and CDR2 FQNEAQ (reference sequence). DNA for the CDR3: TGTTCCAGCAGCCCTCCGGGGGAGCAGTACTTC. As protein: CSSSPPGEQYF.

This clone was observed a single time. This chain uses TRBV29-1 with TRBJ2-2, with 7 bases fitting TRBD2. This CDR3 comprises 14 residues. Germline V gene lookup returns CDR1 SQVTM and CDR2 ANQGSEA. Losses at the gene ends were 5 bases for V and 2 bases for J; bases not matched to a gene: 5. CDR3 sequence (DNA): TGCAGCGTTCGGGGGGTGAGAAACACCGGGGAGCTGTTTTTT. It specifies CSVRGVRNTGELFF.

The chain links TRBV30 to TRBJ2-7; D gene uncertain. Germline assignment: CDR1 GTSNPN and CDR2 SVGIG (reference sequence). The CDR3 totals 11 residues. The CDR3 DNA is TGTACCGTGGCGCTAGCCTACGAGCAGTACTTC. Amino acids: CTVALAYEQYF.

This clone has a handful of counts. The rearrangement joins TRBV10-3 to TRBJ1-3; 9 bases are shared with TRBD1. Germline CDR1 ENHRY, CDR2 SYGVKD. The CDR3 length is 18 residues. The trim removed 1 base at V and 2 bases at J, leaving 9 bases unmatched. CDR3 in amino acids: CAISEYRGQGRPGNTIYF. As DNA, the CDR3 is TGTGCCATCAGTGAGTATAGGGGACAGGGAAGACCTGGAAACACCATATATTTT.

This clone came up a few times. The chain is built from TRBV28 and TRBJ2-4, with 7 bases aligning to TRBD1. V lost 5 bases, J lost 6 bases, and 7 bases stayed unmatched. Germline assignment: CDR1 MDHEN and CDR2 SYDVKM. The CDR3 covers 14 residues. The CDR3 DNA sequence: TGTGCCAGCAGTCTCCAGACAGGGAGAAACATTCAGTACTTC. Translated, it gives CASSLQTGRNIQYF.

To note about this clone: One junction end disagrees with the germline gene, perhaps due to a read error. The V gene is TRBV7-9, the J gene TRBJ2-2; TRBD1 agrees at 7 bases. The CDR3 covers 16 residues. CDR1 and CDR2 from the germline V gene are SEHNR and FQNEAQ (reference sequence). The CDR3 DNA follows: TGTGCCAGCTACAAAGCAACAGGGGCGAAGACCGGGGAGCTGTTTTTT. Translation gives CASYKATGAKTGELFF. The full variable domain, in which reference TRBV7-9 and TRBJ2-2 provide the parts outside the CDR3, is DTGVSQNPRHKITKRGQNVTFRCDPISEHNRLYWYRQTLGQGPEFLTYFQNEAQLEKSRLLSDRFSAERPKGSFSTLEIQRTEQGDSAMYLCASYKATGAKTGELFFGEGSRLTVL.

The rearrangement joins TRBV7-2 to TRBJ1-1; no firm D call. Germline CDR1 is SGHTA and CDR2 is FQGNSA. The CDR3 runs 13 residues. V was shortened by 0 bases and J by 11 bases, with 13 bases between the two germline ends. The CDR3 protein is CASSLAAVESAFF. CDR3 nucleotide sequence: TGTGCCAGCAGCTTAGCTGCCGTAGAGTCGGCTTTCTTT.

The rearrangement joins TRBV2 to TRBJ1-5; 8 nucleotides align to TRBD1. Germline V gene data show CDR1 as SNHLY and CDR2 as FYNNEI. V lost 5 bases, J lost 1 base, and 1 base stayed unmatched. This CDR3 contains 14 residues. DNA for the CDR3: TGTGCCAGCAGTCAGGGGGCGAGCAATCAGCCCCAGCATTTT. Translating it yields CASSQGASNQPQHF.

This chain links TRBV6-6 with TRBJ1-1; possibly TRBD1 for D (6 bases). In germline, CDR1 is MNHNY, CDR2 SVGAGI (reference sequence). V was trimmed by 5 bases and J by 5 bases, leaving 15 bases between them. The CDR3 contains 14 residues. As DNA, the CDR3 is TGTGCCAGCAGTCCACAGGGTTTTAGGACTGAAGCTTTCTTT. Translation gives CASSPQGFRTEAFF.